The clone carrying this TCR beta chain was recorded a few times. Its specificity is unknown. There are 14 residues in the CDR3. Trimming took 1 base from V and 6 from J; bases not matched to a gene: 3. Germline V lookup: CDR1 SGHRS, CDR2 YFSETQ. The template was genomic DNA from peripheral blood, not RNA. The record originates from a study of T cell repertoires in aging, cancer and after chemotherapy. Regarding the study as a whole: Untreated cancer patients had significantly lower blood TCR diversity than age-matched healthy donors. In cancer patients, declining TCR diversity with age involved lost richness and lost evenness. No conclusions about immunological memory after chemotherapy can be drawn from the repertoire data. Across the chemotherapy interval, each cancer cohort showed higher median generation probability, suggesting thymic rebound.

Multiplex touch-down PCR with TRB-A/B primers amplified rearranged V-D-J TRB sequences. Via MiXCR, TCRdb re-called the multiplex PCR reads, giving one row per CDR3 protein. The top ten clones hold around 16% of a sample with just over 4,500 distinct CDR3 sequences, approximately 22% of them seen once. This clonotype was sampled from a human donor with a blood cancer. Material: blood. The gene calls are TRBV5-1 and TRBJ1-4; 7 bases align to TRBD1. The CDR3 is CASSLSGGDEKLFF. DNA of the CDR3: TGCGCCAGCAGCTTGTCAGGGGGTGATGAAAAACTGTTTTTT.